The next 21 T cell receptor beta chains were all read from a single sample in a study of cytomegalovirus exposure and HLA in healthy donors. The PCR employed 60 Vbeta primers together with 13 Jbeta primers. Profiled with immunoSEQ multiplex PCR; TCRdb holds only in-frame clones, not every one. The profile shows about 160,000 clones, roughly three quarters of them singletons. The sequenced material came from PBMCs. Receptor source: a man between 60 and 75 years old in good health and CMV-seronegative.

This clone showed up just once. This rearrangement joins TRBV15 to TRBJ2-1; no definite D call. CDR1 is LNHNV and CDR2 is YYDKDF in the germline V gene (reference sequence). The CDR3 spans 18 residues. The V end was cut by 3 bases, the J end by 3 bases, with 21 bases between. The CDR3 loop reads CATSSPRGRRPVYNEQFF. In DNA, the CDR3 is TGTGCCACCAGCAGCCCCCGCGGCCGTAGGCCGGTCTACAATGAGCAGTTCTTC. The full variable domain, in which reference TRBV15 and TRBJ2-1 provide the parts outside the CDR3, is DAMVIQNPRYQVTQFGKPVTLSCSQTLNHNVMYWYQQKSSQAPKLLFHYYDKDFNNEADTPDNFQSRRPNTSFCFLDIRSPGLGDTAMYLCATSSPRGRRPVYNEQFFGPGTRLTVL.

This chain links TRBV9 with TRBJ1-2; D is uncertain. The CDR3 spans 15 residues. The germline CDR1 and CDR2 sequences are SGDLS and YYNGEE. Trimming pared 0 bases from V and 1 base from J, leaving 10 bases between. The CDR3 reads CASSVGGSRNYGYTF. The CDR3 DNA reads as TGTGCCAGCAGCGTAGGCGGCAGCCGTAACTATGGCTACACCTTC.

This chain joins TRBV4-1 and TRBJ2-5; 10 positions agree with TRBD1. TRBJ2-7 explains the end of the DNA better; the J call may be wrong. Germline loops: CDR1 MGHRA, CDR2 YSYEKL. The CDR3 spans 16 residues. The CDR3 DNA follows: TGCGCCAGCAGCCGGGCCGGGACAGGGGACCGGGACGAGCAGTACTTC. Its protein product is CASSRAGTGDRDEQYF.

V is TRBV7-3 and J is TRBJ2-1; no clear D. Germline V gene data show CDR1 as SGHTA and CDR2 as FQGTGA. This CDR3 has 14 amino acids. Trimming stripped 0 bases from V and 8 bases from J, with 11 bases between. CDR3 residues: CASSLTSRSYEQFF. CDR3 bases: TGTGCCAGCAGCTTAACTTCAAGGAGCTATGAGCAGTTCTTC.

This clone was recorded once. The chain combines TRBV19 with TRBJ1-1, with a weak D call TRBD1 (6 bases). CDR3 length equals 15 residues. V gave up 4 bases and J gave up 4 bases, with 16 bases separating them. Germline V gene lookup returns CDR1 LNHDA and CDR2 SQIVND (reference sequence). CDR3 sequence reads: CASSRGTTSSTEAFF. The CDR3 nucleotides read TGTGCCAGTAGTAGGGGGACAACGTCGAGCACTGAAGCTTTCTTT. Looking up the rest from reference TRBV19 and TRBJ1-1 gives the full variable domain: DGGITQSPKYLFRKEGQNVTLSCEQNLNHDAMYWYRQDPGQGLRLIYYSQIVNDFQKGDIAEGYSVSREKKESFPLTVTSAQKNPTAFYLCASSRGTTSSTEAFFGQGTRLTVV.

The chain uses TRBV18 and TRBJ2-3; D gene uncertain. Trimming removed 3 bases at V and 5 bases at J, with 12 bases between. The CDR3 loop spans 14 amino acids. The germline V gene has CDR1 KGHSH and CDR2 LQKENI. As DNA, the CDR3 is TGTGCCAGCTCACCGAAACCTAGAGGAGATACGCAGTATTTT. Amino acids: CASSPKPRGDTQYF.

J is TRBJ2-7 and V is TRBV6-5; 7 bases map to TRBD1. CDR1 and CDR2 from the germline V gene are MNHEY and SVGAGI. The V gene end was trimmed by 5 bases and the J gene end by 6 bases; junction bases not matched to a gene: 4. The CDR3 extends over 12 amino acids. The CDR3 is CASSKAGGEQYF. The CDR3, as DNA: TGTGCCAGCAGTAAAGCAGGGGGCGAGCAGTACTTC.

This chain joins TRBV7-9 and TRBJ1-2, with D tentatively TRBD1 (6 bases). With 5 bases removed from V and 5 bases from J, the gap between germline ends came to 9 bases. The CDR3 extends over 12 amino acids. Germline CDR1 and CDR2: SEHNR and FQNEAQ (reference sequence). The CDR3 region is CASSPQGYGYTF. In DNA, the CDR3 is TGTGCCAGCAGCCCACAGGGTTATGGCTACACCTTC.

The chain is built from TRBV28 and TRBJ1-1; D call uncertain. This CDR3 comprises 12 residues. Deletions cut 8 bases from V and 4 bases from J, with 11 bases between. Germline V gene data show CDR1 as MDHEN and CDR2 as SYDVKM. The CDR3 bases are TGTGCCAGCGGTGAAGGAGTCACTGAAGCTTTCTTT. Residues: CASGEGVTEAFF. The entire variable domain, with the rest obtained from reference TRBV28 and TRBJ1-1, is as follows: DVKVTQSSRYLVKRTGEKVFLECVQDMDHENMFWYRQDPGLGLRLIYFSYDVKMKEKGDIPEGYSVSREKKERFSLILESASTNQTSMYLCASGEGVTEAFFGQGTRLTVV.

The chain's CDR3 is CASSLSIQGGQYF. In DNA form, the CDR3 reads TGTGCCAGCAGTTTATCGATACAGGGTGGGCAGTACTTC. The rearrangement links TRBV28 to TRBJ2-7, with a tentative D call TRBD1 (6 bases). Trimming removed 1 base from V and 9 bases from J, with 13 bases in between. The CDR3 loop spans 13 amino acids. The germline V gene has CDR1 MDHEN and CDR2 SYDVKM.

The chain couples TRBV6-1 to TRBJ1-5; weak D call: TRBD1 (5 bases). Germline CDR1 MNHNS, CDR2 SASEGT. The CDR3 is made up of 15 amino acids. V was cut by 3 bases and J by 1 base, with 10 bases left in between. CDR3 nucleotide sequence: TGTGCCAGCAGTGACCCCGGGGGAAGCAATCAGCCCCAGCATTTT. Translated: CASSDPGGSNQPQHF.

This clone was found a few times. V gene TRBV28 combines with J gene TRBJ2-5; D might be TRBD1 (5 bases). V lost 6 bases and J 1 base, leaving 21 bases between the germline ends. CDR1 MDHEN and CDR2 SYDVKM come from the germline V gene. The CDR3 extends over 17 amino acids. The CDR3 region is CASRSPPKTAFQETQYF. The CDR3 DNA reads as TGTGCCAGCAGGTCCCCCCCCAAGACAGCCTTCCAAGAGACCCAGTACTTC.

The chain employs TRBV11-3 and TRBJ2-5; 10 bases map to TRBD2. From germline, CDR1 is SGHNT and CDR2 YENEEA. The CDR3 length is 15 residues. V shed 4 bases and J 4 bases; nucleotides not matched to a gene: 6. CDR3 nucleotides: TGTGCCAGCAGCTCGCTAGCGGGAGAGGGAGAGACCCAGTACTTC. It is translated as CASSSLAGEGETQYF.

V is TRBV5-4 and J is TRBJ2-2, with D unclear. Trimming removed 4 bases from V and 5 bases from J, with 15 bases in between. Per the germline V gene, CDR1 is SGHNT and CDR2 is YYREEE (reference sequence). The CDR3 contains 15 residues. Here the CDR3 reads CASSPEALETGELFF. The DNA for the CDR3 is TGTGCCAGCAGCCCCGAGGCCCTCGAGACCGGGGAGCTGTTTTTT. Complete variable domain (other parts from reference TRBV5-4 and TRBJ2-2): ETGVTQSPTHLIKTRGQQVTLRCSSQSGHNTVSWYQQALGQGPQFIFQYYREEENGRGNFPPRFSGLQFPNYSSELNVNALELDDSALYLCASSPEALETGELFFGEGSRLTVL.

This chain links TRBV9 with TRBJ2-3; maybe TRBD2 (6 bases). Germline loops: CDR1 SGDLS, CDR2 YYNGEE. CDR3 length: 15 amino acids. V dropped 0 bases and J dropped 3 bases, with 11 bases sitting between them. CDR3 DNA sequence: TGTGCCAGCAGCGTAGGAAACGGGGGAACAGATACGCAGTATTTT. Its protein is CASSVGNGGTDTQYF. Using reference TRBV9 and TRBJ2-3 for the parts outside the CDR3, the full variable domain is DSGVTQTPKHLITATGQRVTLRCSPRSGDLSVYWYQQSLDQGLQFLIQYYNGEERAKGNILERFSAQQFPDLHSELNLSSLELGDSALYFCASSVGNGGTDTQYFGPGTRLTVL.

The CDR3 nucleotides are TGTGCCAGCAGCCCCGGACTAGAAGCAGATACGCAGTATTTT. It codes for CASSPGLEADTQYF. The genes are TRBV14 and TRBJ2-3; the match to TRBD2 covers 7 bases. Germline assignment: CDR1 SGHDN and CDR2 FVKESK. This CDR3 has 14 residues. Trimming removed 4 bases from V and 4 bases from J; junction bases left unmatched: 5.

About this clone: At one of its ends the junction is not consistent with the germline gene, which may arise from a read error. As DNA, the CDR3 is TGTGCCAGCAGCTTGCGGGGGGCGGACAGGGGGCTCTTT. Translation gives CASSLRGADRGLF. J is TRBJ1-1 and V is TRBV5-8, with 11 bases fitting TRBD1. Per the germline V gene, CDR1 is SGHTS and CDR2 is YDEGEE. The CDR3 is 13 amino acids.

This clone has only a few counts. The V gene is TRBV5-8, the J gene TRBJ2-7; D gene ambiguous. CDR1 SGHTS and CDR2 YDEGEE come from the germline V gene. V lost 0 bases and J 3 bases, leaving 7 bases between the germline ends. The CDR3 loop spans 13 amino acids. CDR3 in amino acids: CASSLGLDYEQYF. The CDR3 DNA follows: TGTGCCAGCAGCTTGGGGCTTGACTACGAGCAGTACTTC. Together with reference TRBV5-8 and TRBJ2-7, the CDR3 gives the full variable domain: EAGVTQSPTHLIKTRGQQATLRCSPISGHTSVYWYQQALGLGLQFLLWYDEGEERNRGNFPPRFSGRQFPNYSSELNVNALELEDSALYLCASSLGLDYEQYFGPGTRLTVT.

The table lists this clone with a few counts. V is TRBV4-1 and J is TRBJ1-3; the match to TRBD1 covers 10 bases. The germline gives CDR1 MGHRA, CDR2 YSYEKL. Losses at the gene ends were 4 bases for V and 4 bases for J; bases not matched to a gene: 10. The CDR3 covers 17 residues. The CDR3 DNA is TGCGCCAGCAGCCGCCCGGGGGGACAGGGGCGAGGAAACACCATATATTTT. Amino acid sequence: CASSRPGGQGRGNTIYF.

The J gene is TRBJ1-2, the V gene TRBV4-2; D uncertain. CDR1 and CDR2 from the germline V gene are LGHNA and YNFKEQ. V was pared by 3 bases and J by 0 bases, with 11 bases between. CDR3 length equals 15 residues. The CDR3 sequence: CASSQVDMTNYGYTF. In DNA form, the CDR3 reads TGTGCCAGCAGCCAGGTAGACATGACTAACTATGGCTACACCTTC.

This sequence joins TRBV7-9 and TRBJ2-7; tentatively, D is TRBD2 (6 bases). The CDR3 is 13 amino acids. The V and J ends lost 4 bases and 5 bases respectively, with 12 bases between them. Germline V gene data show CDR1 as SEHNR and CDR2 as FQNEAQ (reference sequence). CDR3 DNA sequence: TGTGCCAGCAGCTCGGGACTGGTAGACGAGCAGTACTTC. Residues: CASSSGLVDEQYF.